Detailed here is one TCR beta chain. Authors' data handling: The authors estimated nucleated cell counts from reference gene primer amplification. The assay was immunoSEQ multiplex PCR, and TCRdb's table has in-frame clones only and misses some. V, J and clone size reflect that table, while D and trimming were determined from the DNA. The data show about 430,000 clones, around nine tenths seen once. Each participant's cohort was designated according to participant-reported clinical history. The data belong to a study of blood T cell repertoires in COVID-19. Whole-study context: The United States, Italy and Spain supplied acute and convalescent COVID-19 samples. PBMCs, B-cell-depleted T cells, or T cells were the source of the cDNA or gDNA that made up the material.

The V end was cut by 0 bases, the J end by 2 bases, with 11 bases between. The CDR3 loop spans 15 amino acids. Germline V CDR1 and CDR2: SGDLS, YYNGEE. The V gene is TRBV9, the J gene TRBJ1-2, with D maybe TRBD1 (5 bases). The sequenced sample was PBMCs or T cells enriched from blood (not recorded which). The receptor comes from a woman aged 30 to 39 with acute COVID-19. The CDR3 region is CASSVVATENYGYTF. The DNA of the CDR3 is TGTGCCAGCAGCGTAGTCGCGACAGAGAACTATGGCTACACCTTC.